This is a list of T cell receptor beta chains from one sample in a study of shared clonotypes between healthy human individuals. Assay: immunoSEQ multiplex PCR; the TCRdb copy retains only in-frame clones and omits some. There are some 2,400,000 clones in the sample; nearly 97% occur only once, and 0.1% to 0.15% lies in the top ten. Sequencing was done on a sample of naive CD4+ T cells sorted from blood. The receptor set was obtained from a man aged 18 to 30 in good health. The CDR3 runs from the conserved cysteine through the conserved F or W. Clone sizes are given selectively: once, few, many, or a class where the clone is expanded.

J	size	V	CDR3
TRBJ2-6	-	TRBV5-1	CASGSEAGANVLTF
TRBJ2-2	-	TRBV7-3	CASSQDRGTGELFF
TRBJ2-7	-	TRBV9	CASSLTRRVSSYEQYF
TRBJ2-4	-	TRBV28	CASSPGGSLNIQYF
TRBJ2-3	-	TRBV6-5	CASSPGQTFTDTQYF
TRBJ2-4	-	TRBV5-1	CASSLGGDRNIQYF
TRBJ2-2	-	TRBV27	CASSLTGTVTGELFF
TRBJ1-5	-	TRBV27	CASSLVPADGSNQPQHF
TRBJ1-5	-	TRBV7-2	CASSIQQGSVQPQHF
TRBJ1-5	-	TRBV15	CATSRNSQGVGQPQHF
TRBJ1-6	few	TRBV6-5	CASRIGQNSPLHF
TRBJ2-5	-	TRBV9	CASSWGTTNQETQYF
TRBJ2-7	-	TRBV18	CASSQATNRVYEQYF
TRBJ1-4	-	TRBV5-5	CASSWDRKGAIEGAYEKLFF
TRBJ2-1	-	TRBV7-2	CASSLVGTSDKGFF
TRBJ2-7	-	TRBV6-5	CASSYSVGGEYEQYF
TRBJ2-1	-	TRBV5-1	CASSLEGPRTNEQFF
TRBJ2-3	-	TRBV30	CAWSTRGTSTDTQYF
TRBJ1-2	-	TRBV30	CAWSDGGNYGYTF
TRBJ2-7	-	TRBV9	CASSPPRAGAYEQYF
TRBJ1-5	-	TRBV9	CASSVSRQGPTRQPQHF
TRBJ2-1	-	TRBV30	CAWSVGGYNEQFF
TRBJ2-2	-	TRBV18	CASSPESGFTGELFF
TRBJ1-2	-	TRBV18	CASSPAAGTGIGYGYTF
TRBJ2-7	once	TRBV11-2	CASSLDRVSHYEQYF
TRBJ2-1	-	TRBV7-2	CASRSDSGSGFVYEQFF
TRBJ2-5	-	TRBV5-1	CASSSSGWETQYF
TRBJ2-1	-	TRBV11-2	CASSVPGQSNEQFF
TRBJ2-4	-	TRBV5-1	CASSFSTGGKENIQYF
TRBJ1-5	-	TRBV7-9	CASSLGALSGQPQHF
TRBJ2-5	-	TRBV5-1	CASSLEGLARETQYF
TRBJ1-5	-	TRBV7-2	CASSRREDQPQHF
TRBJ1-1	-	TRBV7-9	CASSLIRGQVVSMNTEAFF